This T cell receptor (beta chain) is drawn from a study of T cells in Graves' hyperthyroidism and ophthalmopathy. Disease duration under 2 months; hyperthyroidism patients were aged 18 to 65. PBMCs stemmed from under 11 ml fresh peripheral blood. General observations from the study: Researchers found most expanded thyroid clonotypes above 0.001 in blood as well.

This clonotype has ten or more counts. Its cognate antigen is unknown. CDR3 length: 19 residues. Trimming at V came to 5 bases and at J to 0 bases, leaving 18 bases not matched to a gene. Germline V gene lookup returns CDR1 MNHEY and CDR2 SMNVEV (reference sequence). The source material, RNA transcripts, was used to amplify TCR beta CDR3 regions. A first-round RT-PCR of the TCR CDR3 used the HTBI primer set. Each CDR3 protein gets one entry after TCRdb re-called the multiplex PCR reads with MiXCR. Altogether about 360,000 distinct CDR3 sequences are present, about 19% being singletons, with the ten largest covering around 4%.

Sequencing input: blood. This clonotype originated in a woman aged 18-30 years with Graves' hyperthyroidism. V usage is TRBV27 and J usage is TRBJ1-1, with 7 bases lining up with TRBD1. CDR3 in DNA: TGTGCCAGCAGTCGCCGACAGGGACCTAGGGTTAGGATGAACACTGAAGCTTTCTTT. Translated, it gives CASSRRQGPRVRMNTEAFF.